This entry lists 11 T cell receptor beta chains sequenced from one sample in a study of T cell repertoires in cytomegalovirus infection. Their cognate antigens are unknown. TCRdb reprocessed the reads with MiXCR, giving one entry per CDR3 protein. The sample shows 700,000 to 850,000 distinct CDR3 sequences, approximately 30% of them seen only once. The sample here was cultured CD8+ T cells from PBMCs, taken from culture after CMV antigen stimulation. The receptors originated from a human donor in good health (CMV status not recorded). Some clones in this sample may be carry-over from other donors' samples.

The chain has TRBV4-2 and TRBJ1-3; TRBD1 might be the D (5 bases). Deletions cut 0 bases from V and 0 bases from J, with 12 bases between. Germline values: CDR1 LGHNA, CDR2 YNFKEQ. The CDR3 has 17 amino acids. This CDR3 reads CASSQDQGSSSGNTIYF. In DNA, the CDR3 is TGTGCCAGCAGCCAAGATCAGGGAAGCTCCTCTGGAAACACCATATATTTT.

The J gene is TRBJ2-5, the V gene TRBV9, with D tentatively TRBD1 or TRBD2 (5 bases each). This CDR3 has 14 residues. Trimming cost V 0 bases and J 4 bases, with 10 bases left between them. CDR1 SGDLS and CDR2 YYNGEE come from the germline V gene. The CDR3 nucleotides are TGTGCCAGCAGCGTAGCAGGGACCGTAGAGACCCAGTACTTC. Encoded protein: CASSVAGTVETQYF.

V gene TRBV4-3 combines with J gene TRBJ2-5; 11 bases match TRBD2. CDR1 is LGHNA, CDR2 YSLEER, per germline. The J segment lost 4 bases and the V segment lost 1 base, leaving 5 bases of the junction unmatched. The length of the CDR3 is 16 residues. The DNA for the CDR3 is TGCGCCAGCAGCCAAGCACTAGCGGGGGTACCAGAGACCCAGTACTTC. It yields the protein CASSQALAGVPETQYF.

This clonotype was detected a few times. CDR3 DNA sequence: TGCGCCAGCAGACAGGGGGACCAAGAGACCCAGTACTTC. Protein: CASRQGDQETQYF. V gene TRBV4-1 combines with J gene TRBJ2-5; TRBD1 aligns across 8 bases. Trimming removed 6 bases from V and 0 bases from J; junction bases left unmatched: 0. Germline CDR1 is MGHRA and CDR2 is YSYEKL. This CDR3 region has 13 residues.

This clonotype was counted between two and nine times. The rearrangement links TRBV12-5 to TRBJ1-1; D unclear. From germline, CDR1 is LGHNT and CDR2 FRNRAP. This CDR3 comprises 16 residues. V was trimmed by 0 bases and J by 5 bases, leaving 16 bases between them. The CDR3 is CASGLVPLLEGTEAFF. CDR3 DNA: TGTGCTAGTGGTTTGGTACCCCTCCTGGAGGGAACTGAAGCTTTCTTT.

As regards this clonotype: The CDR3 does not close with the conserved phenylalanine or tryptophan, likely indicating a read error. The chain uses TRBV7-6 and TRBJ2-7; 14 bases agree with TRBD2. Trimming at V came to 5 bases and at J to 7 bases, leaving 4 bases not matched to a gene. CDR1 SGHVS and CDR2 FNYEAQ come from the germline V gene. The CDR3 is 14 amino acids. The CDR3 bases are TGTGCCAGCAGCGGACTAGCGGGGGGCGCTGAGCAGTACCTC. Amino acids: CASSGLAGGAEQYL.

The rearrangement joins TRBV27 to TRBJ2-1; TRBD2 matches at 9 bases. In germline, CDR1 is MNHEY, CDR2 SMNVEV (reference sequence). The CDR3 runs 16 residues. V was clipped by 2 bases and J by 6 bases; unmatched bases: 8. For the CDR3, the DNA is TGTGCCAGCAGTTTAAGGGCGGGGGGGCCAATCAATGAGCAGTTCTTC. It codes for CASSLRAGGPINEQFF.

This clonotype was seen only a few times. This chain uses TRBV5-6 with TRBJ1-1, with 8 bases fitting TRBD1. CDR3 length equals 16 residues. Unmatched junction bases numbered 12, after V lost 3 bases and J lost 5 bases. Germline V CDR1 and CDR2: SGHDT, YYEEEE. Written as DNA, the CDR3 is TGTGCCAGCAGCTCGACAGGGGACGGTATGGGAACTGAAGCTTTCTTT. Its protein is CASSSTGDGMGTEAFF.

The genes are TRBV7-6 and TRBJ2-3, with D maybe TRBD2 (5 bases). Per the germline V gene, CDR1 is SGHVS and CDR2 is FNYEAQ. V was pared by 5 bases and J by 10 bases, with 16 bases between. There are 13 residues in the CDR3. CDR3 region: CASSAATGEPQYF. CDR3 DNA sequence: TGTGCCAGCAGCGCCGCAACCGGGGAGCCGCAGTATTTT.

This clonotype has more than one count but fewer than ten. This chain connects TRBV6-4 to TRBJ2-4; D gene unclear. The CDR3 spans 15 residues. V was clipped by 2 bases and J by 8 bases, with 16 bases between them. Germline CDR1 reads MRHNA; CDR2 reads SNTAGT. As DNA, the CDR3 is TGTGCCAGCAGTGACGGCCGCGTAGCCCTGGACATTCAGTACTTC. It yields the protein CASSDGRVALDIQYF.

The table lists this clonotype with many counts. The chain uses TRBV7-8 and TRBJ1-2; 7 positions agree with TRBD1. J was trimmed by 5 bases and V by 2 bases; bases with no gene match: 8. The CDR3 is made up of 15 amino acids. Looked up from germline, CDR1 is SGHVS and CDR2 is FQNEAQ. The CDR3 reads CASSLTGTDTYGYTF. CDR3 bases: TGTGCCAGCAGCTTAACAGGGACAGACACTTATGGCTACACCTTC. The full variable domain, rest sourced from reference TRBV7-8 and TRBJ1-2, is GAGVSQSPRYKVAKRGQDVALRCDPISGHVSLFWYQQALGQGPEFLTYFQNEAQLDKSGLPSDRFFAERPEGSVSTLKIQRTQQEDSAVYLCASSLTGTDTYGYTFGSGTRLTVV.